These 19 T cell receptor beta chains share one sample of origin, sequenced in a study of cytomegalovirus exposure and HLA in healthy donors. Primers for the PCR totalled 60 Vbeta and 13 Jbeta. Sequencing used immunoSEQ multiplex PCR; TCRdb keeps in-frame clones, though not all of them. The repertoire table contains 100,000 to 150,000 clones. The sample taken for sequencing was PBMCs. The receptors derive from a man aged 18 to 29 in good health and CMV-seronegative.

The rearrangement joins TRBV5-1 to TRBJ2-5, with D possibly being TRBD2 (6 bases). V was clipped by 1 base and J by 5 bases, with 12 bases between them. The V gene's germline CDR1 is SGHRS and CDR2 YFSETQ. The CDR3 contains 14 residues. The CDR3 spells CASSLSGVGETQYF. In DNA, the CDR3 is TGCGCCAGCAGCTTGTCGGGAGTTGGGGAGACCCAGTACTTC.

The CDR3 DNA is TGTGCCAGCAGTGAACTAGCGGGGAGCACAGATACGCAGTATTTT. Amino acids: CASSELAGSTDTQYF. This chain uses TRBV6-4 with TRBJ2-3, with TRBD2 matching 10 bases. The V gene end was trimmed by 3 bases and the J gene end by 0 bases; junction bases not matched to a gene: 0. This CDR3 contains 15 residues. Germline CDR1 and CDR2: MRHNA and SNTAGT.

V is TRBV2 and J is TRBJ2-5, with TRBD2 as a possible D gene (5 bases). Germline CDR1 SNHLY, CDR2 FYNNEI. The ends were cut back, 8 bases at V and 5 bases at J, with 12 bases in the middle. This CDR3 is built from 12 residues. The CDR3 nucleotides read TGTGCCAGCGGCACTAGGATTGAGACCCAGTACTTC. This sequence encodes CASGTRIETQYF.

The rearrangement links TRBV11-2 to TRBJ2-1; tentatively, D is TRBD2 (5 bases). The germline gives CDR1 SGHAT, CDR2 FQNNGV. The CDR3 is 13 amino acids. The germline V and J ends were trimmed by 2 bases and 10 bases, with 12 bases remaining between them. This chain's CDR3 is CASSLIVSGEQFF. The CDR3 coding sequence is TGTGCCAGCAGCTTAATCGTCTCGGGGGAGCAGTTCTTC.

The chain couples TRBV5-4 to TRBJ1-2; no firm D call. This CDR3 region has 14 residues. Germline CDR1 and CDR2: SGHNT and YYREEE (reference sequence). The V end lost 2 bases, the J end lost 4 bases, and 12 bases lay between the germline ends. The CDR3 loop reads CASSLITDFYGYTF. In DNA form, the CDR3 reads TGTGCCAGCAGCTTAATAACGGACTTCTATGGCTACACCTTC.

The CDR3 nucleotides are TGTGCCAGCAGTTCCCCTACCAGCGGCAATCAGCCCCAGCATTTT. Its protein is CASSSPTSGNQPQHF. The chain couples TRBV28 to TRBJ1-5, with D uncertain. The CDR3 is 15 amino acids. V was shortened by 4 bases and J by 2 bases, with 12 bases between the two germline ends. Germline V gene data show CDR1 as MDHEN and CDR2 as SYDVKM.

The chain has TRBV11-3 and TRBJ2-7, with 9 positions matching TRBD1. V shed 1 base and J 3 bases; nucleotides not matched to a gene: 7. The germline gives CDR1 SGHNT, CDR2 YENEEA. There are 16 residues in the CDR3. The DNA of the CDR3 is TGTGCCAGCAGCTTAGTGGGGACAGGGACCGACTACGAGCAGTACTTC. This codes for CASSLVGTGTDYEQYF.

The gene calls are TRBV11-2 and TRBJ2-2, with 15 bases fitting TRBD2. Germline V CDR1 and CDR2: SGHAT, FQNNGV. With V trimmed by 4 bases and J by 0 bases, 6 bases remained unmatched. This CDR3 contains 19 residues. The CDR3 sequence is CASSSPGLAGGSNTGELFF. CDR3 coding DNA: TGTGCCAGCAGCTCTCCCGGACTAGCGGGGGGGTCGAACACCGGGGAGCTGTTTTTT.

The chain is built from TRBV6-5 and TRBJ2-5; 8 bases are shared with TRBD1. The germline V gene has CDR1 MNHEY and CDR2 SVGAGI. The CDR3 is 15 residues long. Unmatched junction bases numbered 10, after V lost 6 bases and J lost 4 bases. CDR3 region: CASSPTGGLGETQYF. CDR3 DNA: TGTGCCAGCAGCCCTACAGGGGGTTTGGGAGAGACCCAGTACTTC.

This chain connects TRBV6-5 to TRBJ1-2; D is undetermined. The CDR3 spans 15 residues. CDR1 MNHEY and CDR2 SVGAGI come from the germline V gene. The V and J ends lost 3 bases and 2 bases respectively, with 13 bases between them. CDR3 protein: CASSYGGSRNYGYTF. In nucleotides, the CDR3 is TGTGCCAGCAGTTATGGTGGTTCGAGGAACTATGGCTACACCTTC.

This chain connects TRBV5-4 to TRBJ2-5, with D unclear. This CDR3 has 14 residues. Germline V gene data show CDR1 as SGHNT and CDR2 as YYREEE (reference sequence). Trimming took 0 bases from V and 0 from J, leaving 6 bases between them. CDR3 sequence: CASSLGQNQETQYF. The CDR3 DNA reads TGTGCCAGCAGCTTGGGGCAAAACCAAGAGACCCAGTACTTC.

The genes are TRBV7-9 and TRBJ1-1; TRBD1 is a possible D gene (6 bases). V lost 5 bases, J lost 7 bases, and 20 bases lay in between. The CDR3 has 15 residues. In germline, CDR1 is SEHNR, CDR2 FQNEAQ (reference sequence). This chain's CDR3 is CASSTYDRPNVEAFF. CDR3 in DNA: TGTGCCAGCAGCACCTACGACAGGCCCAATGTTGAAGCTTTCTTT.

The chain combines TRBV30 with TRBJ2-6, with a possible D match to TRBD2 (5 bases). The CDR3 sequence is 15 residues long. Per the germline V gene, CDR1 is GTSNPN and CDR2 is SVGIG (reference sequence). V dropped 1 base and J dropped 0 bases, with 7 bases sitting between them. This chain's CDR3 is CAWSGGSSGANVLTF. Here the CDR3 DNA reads TGTGCCTGGAGTGGAGGGTCCTCTGGGGCCAACGTCCTGACTTTC.

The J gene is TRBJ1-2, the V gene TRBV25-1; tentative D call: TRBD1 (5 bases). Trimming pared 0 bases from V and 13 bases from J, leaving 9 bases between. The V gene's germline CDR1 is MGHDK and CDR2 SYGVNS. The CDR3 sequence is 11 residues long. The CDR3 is CASSEYRAVTF. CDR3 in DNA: TGTGCCAGCAGTGAATACAGGGCGGTCACCTTC.

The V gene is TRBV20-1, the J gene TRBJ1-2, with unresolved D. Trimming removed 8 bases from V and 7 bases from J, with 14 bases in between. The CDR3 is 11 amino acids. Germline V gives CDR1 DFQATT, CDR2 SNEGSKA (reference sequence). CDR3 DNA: TGCAGTATCGGGTCCCGGGGTGGCTACACCTTC. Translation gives CSIGSRGGYTF.

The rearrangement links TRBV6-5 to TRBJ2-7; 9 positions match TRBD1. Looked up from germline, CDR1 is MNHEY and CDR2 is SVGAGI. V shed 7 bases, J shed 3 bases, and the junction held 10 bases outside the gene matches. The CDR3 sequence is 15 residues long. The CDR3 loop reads CASKLYRTGDYEQYF. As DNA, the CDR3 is TGTGCCAGCAAGTTGTATAGGACAGGGGACTACGAGCAGTACTTC.

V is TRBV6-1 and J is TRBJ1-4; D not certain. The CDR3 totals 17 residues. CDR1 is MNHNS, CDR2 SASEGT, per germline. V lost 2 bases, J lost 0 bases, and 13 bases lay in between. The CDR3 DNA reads TGTGCCAGCAGTGAAATGGCGGAGCCTGCAACTAATGAAAAACTGTTTTTT. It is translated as CASSEMAEPATNEKLFF.

CDR3 bases: TGTGCCAGAAGCTTAGTCTTCCTGGCGGGGGGCGTTGAAGCTTTCTTT. This encodes CARSLVFLAGGVEAFF. V is TRBV5-3 and J is TRBJ1-1; a possible D gene is TRBD1 (6 bases). TRBV5-3 is an ORF for which the function is uncertain. V was cut by 2 bases and J by 7 bases, with 21 bases left in between. The CDR3 extends over 16 amino acids.

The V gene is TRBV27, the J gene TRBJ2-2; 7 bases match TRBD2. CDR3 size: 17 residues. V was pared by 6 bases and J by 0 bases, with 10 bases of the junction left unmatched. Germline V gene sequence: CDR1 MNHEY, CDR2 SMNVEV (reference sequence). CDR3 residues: CASSLAGEHPNTGELFF. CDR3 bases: TGTGCCAGCAGCCTGGCGGGGGAACACCCGAACACCGGGGAGCTGTTTTTT.